Following are 27 T cell receptor beta chains from one sample sequenced in a study of radiation and T cells in renal cell carcinoma. Time point: baseline pretreatment blood. Treatment indicated: 15 Gy SBRT to primary tumor, nephrectomy 4 weeks later. Clones were sequenced by immunoSEQ multiplex PCR, and TCRdb holds only the in-frame ones, with some missing. The sample yields tens of thousands of clones, about three quarters seen once. The specimen was blood, collected from a patient whose treatment included radiotherapy and nephrectomy. These receptors all stem from a man aged 55 to 70 with renal cell carcinoma.

The chain has TRBV27 and TRBJ2-2; either TRBD1 or TRBD2 may supply D (6 bases each). Trimming removed 4 bases at V and 5 bases at J, with 11 bases between. CDR1 and CDR2 from the germline V gene are MNHEY and SMNVEV (reference sequence). The CDR3 is 14 residues long. In DNA form, the CDR3 reads TGTGCCAGCAGTTACCGGGGGCGAACCGGGGAGCTGTTTTTT. Translation gives CASSYRGRTGELFF.

The chain uses TRBV7-9 and TRBJ2-4; perhaps TRBD2 as D (7 bases). V dropped 2 bases and J dropped 0 bases, with 17 bases sitting between them. Germline V gene data show CDR1 as SEHNR and CDR2 as FQNEAQ (reference sequence). The CDR3 has 18 amino acids. Written as DNA, the CDR3 is TGTGCCAGCAGCTTACGGGGGGCGTCAGCTATAGCCAAAAACATTCAGTACTTC. Its translation is CASSLRGASAIAKNIQYF.

The chain links TRBV5-1 to TRBJ2-2, with a weak D call TRBD2 (5 bases). V lost 4 bases and J lost 0, with 10 bases in between. Looked up from germline, CDR1 is SGHRS and CDR2 is YFSETQ. The CDR3 is 15 amino acids. The CDR3 DNA is TGCGCCAGCAGCGTGAGCGGCACGAACACCGGGGAGCTGTTTTTT. Its translation: CASSVSGTNTGELFF.

Here the CDR3 DNA reads TGCGCCAGCAGCCAGACTGAGCTAGGCACAGATACGCAGTATTTT. It yields the protein CASSQTELGTDTQYF. The gene calls are TRBV4-1 and TRBJ2-3; D call uncertain. Trimming removed 3 bases at V and 1 base at J, with 11 bases between. CDR3 length equals 15 residues. The V gene's germline CDR1 is MGHRA and CDR2 YSYEKL.

The V and J genes are TRBV7-9 and TRBJ2-1, with a tentative D call TRBD2 (6 bases). In germline, CDR1 is SEHNR, CDR2 FQNEAQ (reference sequence). The germline V and J ends were trimmed by 5 bases and 0 bases, with 11 bases remaining between them. This CDR3 contains 15 residues. CDR3 region: CASSKGLSSYNEQFF. Here the CDR3 DNA reads TGTGCCAGCAGCAAGGGACTCAGCTCCTACAATGAGCAGTTCTTC.

This clone was detected only a few times. The chain links TRBV30 to TRBJ2-3; D remains ambiguous. This CDR3 has 11 amino acids. V was clipped by 5 bases and J by 9 bases, with 12 bases between them. The germline gives CDR1 GTSNPN, CDR2 SVGIG (reference sequence). In nucleotides, the CDR3 is TGTGCCTGGTCACTCGGATACACGCAGTATTTT. The encoded protein is CAWSLGYTQYF.

This clone was detected once. The chain uses TRBV30 and TRBJ2-5; D remains unclear. The CDR3 extends over 12 amino acids. V lost 2 bases, J lost 3 bases, and 7 bases lay in between. Looked up from germline, CDR1 is GTSNPN and CDR2 is SVGIG (reference sequence). In DNA form, the CDR3 reads TGTGCCTGGAGTCCCCGGAAAGAGACCCAGTACTTC. Translated, it gives CAWSPRKETQYF.

The rearrangement uses TRBV7-8 and TRBJ2-1, with unresolved D. Germline values: CDR1 SGHVS, CDR2 FQNEAQ. V lost 8 bases and J 7 bases, leaving 9 bases between the germline ends. This CDR3 has 11 residues. The CDR3, as DNA: TGTGCCAGCCGTGGCGGAAATGAGCAGTTCTTC. Encoded protein: CASRGGNEQFF.

This rearrangement joins TRBV27 to TRBJ2-2, with 9 bases identical to TRBD2. Germline V lookup: CDR1 MNHEY, CDR2 SMNVEV (reference sequence). V lost 10 bases to trimming and J lost 6 bases; unmatched junction nucleotides: 12. The CDR3 is 15 residues long. The CDR3 DNA reads as TGTGCCACCCAGGGAGGTAGCGGGAGTGCCGGGGAGCTGTTTTTT. It yields the protein CATQGGSGSAGELFF.

The rearrangement uses TRBV7-6 and TRBJ2-5; 8 positions agree with TRBD1. The germline gives CDR1 SGHVS, CDR2 FNYEAQ. The junction had 7 bases not matched to a gene; V was cut back by 3 bases and J by 1 base. This CDR3 is built from 16 residues. The CDR3 reads CASSFPGTGLQETQYF. The CDR3 nucleotides are TGTGCCAGCAGCTTCCCCGGGACAGGCCTCCAAGAGACCCAGTACTTC.

This chain joins TRBV11-3 and TRBJ1-2; D is undetermined. Germline V lookup: CDR1 SGHNT, CDR2 YENEEA. The CDR3 spans 12 residues. Between the trimmed V and J ends, which lost 5 bases and 3 bases, there was a span of 7 bases. The CDR3 sequence: CASSIGDYGYTF. The CDR3 DNA follows: TGTGCCAGCAGCATTGGGGACTATGGCTACACCTTC.

The DNA of the CDR3 is TGTGCCAGCAGCGGCGGGCAGGGGGCAGAAAACACCATATATTTT. It codes for CASSGGQGAENTIYF. The gene calls are TRBV7-2 and TRBJ1-3; TRBD1 aligns across 8 bases. Germline V gene sequence: CDR1 SGHTA, CDR2 FQGNSA. The CDR3 is 15 residues long. Trimming at V came to 5 bases and at J to 6 bases, leaving 9 bases not matched to a gene.

This clone was found a few times. The J gene is TRBJ1-4, the V gene TRBV19; 11 nucleotides match TRBD1. Trimming removed 3 bases from V and 6 bases from J; junction bases left unmatched: 3. Germline V CDR1 and CDR2: LNHDA, SQIVND (reference sequence). The CDR3 has 15 residues. The CDR3 nucleotides read TGTGCCAGTAGTATTCCGGGACAGGGGGATGAAAAACTGTTTTTT. Translated, it gives CASSIPGQGDEKLFF.

Regarding this clone: At one of its ends the junction is not consistent with the germline gene, which may arise from a read error. This sequence joins TRBV7-9 and TRBJ1-1, with D unresolved. This CDR3 is 13 amino acids long. Germline CDR1 reads SEHNR; CDR2 reads FQNEAQ (reference sequence). CDR3 loop: CASSLELNTEASF. The CDR3 DNA follows: TGTGCCAGCAGCTTAGAACTGAACACTGAAGCTTCCTTT.

The V call is TRBV6-5, the J call TRBJ1-1; 10 bases match TRBD1. V gave up 7 bases and J gave up 4 bases; unmatched junction bases: 6. This CDR3 is 14 amino acids long. Germline assignment: CDR1 MNHEY and CDR2 SVGAGI. Here the CDR3 reads CASNRQGASTEAFF. CDR3 coding DNA: TGTGCCAGCAACAGACAGGGGGCGTCCACTGAAGCTTTCTTT.

The chain employs TRBV4-1 and TRBJ2-7; no clear D gene. V gave up 0 bases and J gave up 2 bases, with 11 bases separating them. The CDR3 consists of 15 residues. CDR1 is MGHRA, CDR2 YSYEKL, per germline. The CDR3 region is CASSQDPGSPYEQYF. The CDR3 DNA follows: TGCGCCAGCAGCCAAGATCCAGGAAGTCCCTACGAGCAGTACTTC.

This clone is medium-sized in the sample. CDR3 DNA: TGTGCCAGTTCCGTCCAGGGTGGCGGGGAGCAGTACTTC. It specifies CASSVQGGGEQYF. This chain links TRBV6-5 with TRBJ2-7; D could derive from TRBD1 or TRBD2 (5 bases each). V was trimmed by 9 bases and J by 7 bases, leaving 19 bases between them. Germline V gives CDR1 MNHEY, CDR2 SVGAGI. CDR3 size: 13 residues.

This chain links TRBV5-1 with TRBJ2-3, with 11 bases identical to TRBD2. The germline V gene has CDR1 SGHRS and CDR2 YFSETQ. The CDR3 runs 16 residues. The J segment lost 6 bases and the V segment lost 4 bases, leaving 10 bases of the junction unmatched. CDR3 loop: CASSPLAGGSGDTQYF. Written as DNA, the CDR3 is TGCGCCAGCAGCCCGTTAGCGGGAGGGTCGGGGGATACGCAGTATTTT.

This clone was found a few times. The J gene is TRBJ2-1, the V gene TRBV30; D possibly matches TRBD1 or TRBD2 (5 bases each). This CDR3 has 14 residues. V lost 7 bases and J 8 bases, leaving 21 bases between the germline ends. CDR1 and CDR2 from the germline V gene are GTSNPN and SVGIG (reference sequence). The CDR3 bases are TGTGCCTCGTCTCGAGGGACCGGTAAAGATGAGCAGTTCTTC. This codes for CASSRGTGKDEQFF. The full variable domain, with the rest looked up from reference TRBV30 and TRBJ2-1, is SQTIHQWPATLVQPVGSPLSLECTVEGTSNPNLYWYRQAAGRGLQLLFYSVGIGQISSEVPQNLSASRPQDRQFILSSKKLLLSDSGFYLCASSRGTGKDEQFFGPGTRLTVL.

J is TRBJ1-1 and V is TRBV19, with no clear D. From germline, CDR1 is LNHDA and CDR2 SQIVND (reference sequence). This CDR3 is 14 amino acids long. Between the trimmed V and J ends, which lost 10 bases and 5 bases, there was a span of 20 bases. DNA for the CDR3: TGTGCCACAGTAGTAGCGCCCCCGGGGACTGAAGCTTTCTTT. Residues: CATVVAPPGTEAFF.

DNA for the CDR3: TGTGCCAGCAGTTACGGGACTAGCGGGCGCCGGGAGACCCAGTACTTC. Protein product: CASSYGTSGRRETQYF. This chain connects TRBV6-6 to TRBJ2-5; 12 bases map to TRBD2. V lost 2 bases to trimming and J lost 5 bases; unmatched junction nucleotides: 6. Germline CDR1 MNHNY, CDR2 SVGAGI (reference sequence). The CDR3 loop spans 16 amino acids.

This clone has just a few counts. The chain links TRBV6-1 to TRBJ1-1; TRBD1 agrees at 8 bases. V shed 8 bases and J 0 bases; nucleotides not matched to a gene: 5. Per the germline V gene, CDR1 is MNHNS and CDR2 is SASEGT. The CDR3 extends over 14 amino acids. For the CDR3, the DNA is TGTGCCAGCGAGGGGACAGGCGTGAACACTGAAGCTTTCTTT. Translating gives CASEGTGVNTEAFF.

V is TRBV9 and J is TRBJ2-3, with 8 positions matching TRBD2. Germline assignment: CDR1 SGDLS and CDR2 YYNGEE. Trimming removed 0 bases from V and 3 bases from J; junction bases left unmatched: 3. This CDR3 has 15 amino acids. For the CDR3, the DNA is TGTGCCAGCAGCGTAGAGGGACTAGAAACAGATACGCAGTATTTT. Translation: CASSVEGLETDTQYF.

The chain has TRBV7-7 and TRBJ2-5; TRBD1 might be the D (6 bases). The germline V and J ends were trimmed by 4 bases and 0 bases, with 9 bases remaining between them. The length of the CDR3 is 14 residues. The germline V gene has CDR1 SSHAT and CDR2 FNYEAQ (reference sequence). The DNA for the CDR3 is TGTGCCAGCAGCTCAGGACAGCACCAAGAGACCCAGTACTTC. This translates into CASSSGQHQETQYF.

The J gene is TRBJ1-2, the V gene TRBV7-9, with no clear D. The germline V gene has CDR1 SEHNR and CDR2 FQNEAQ (reference sequence). The CDR3 consists of 12 residues. The germline V and J ends were trimmed by 5 bases and 1 base, with 5 bases remaining between them. The CDR3 DNA sequence: TGTGCCAGCAGCCCTAGTAACTATGGCTACACCTTC. Translation: CASSPSNYGYTF.

This chain links TRBV28 with TRBJ1-1; weak D call: TRBD1 (5 bases). The germline V and J ends were trimmed by 3 bases and 2 bases, with 7 bases remaining between them. Germline values: CDR1 MDHEN, CDR2 SYDVKM. This CDR3 has 13 residues. CDR3 sequence (DNA): TGTGCCAGCAGTTTGGGGGGTAACACTGAAGCTTTCTTT. Amino acid sequence: CASSLGGNTEAFF.

V gene TRBV19 combines with J gene TRBJ1-5; the D gene is possibly TRBD1 (5 bases). CDR1 is LNHDA, CDR2 SQIVND, per germline (reference sequence). With 3 bases removed from V and 3 bases from J, the gap between germline ends came to 9 bases. The CDR3 is 14 residues long. CDR3 DNA sequence: TGTGCCAGTAGTATGGTGGGGGACAATCAGCCCCAGCATTTT. Translating it yields CASSMVGDNQPQHF.